A selection of T cell receptor beta chains follows, all from one sample in a study of blood T cell repertoires in COVID-19. The method was immunoSEQ multiplex PCR; TCRdb's version includes in-frame clones alone and lacks a portion of them. The data show 210,000 or so clones, just over 85% seen once. Sequenced sample: peripheral blood. The receptors were sampled from a man between 18 and 29 years old with active or convalescent COVID-19. Both conserved end residues are part of each CDR3. Each record gives: J gene, D gene, V gene, clone size, CDR3 DNA, CDR3 protein. The D gene is left open where the match is weak. Size values are once, few and many counts, or a class for expanded clones, and some rows have none.

TRBJ2-1	-	TRBV5-1	-	TGCGCCAGCAGCTATCAGGGTGATGAGCAGTTCTTC	CASSYQGDEQFF
TRBJ2-1	TRBD1	TRBV6-5	-	TGTGCCAGCAGGGGGACAGGGGCTGAGAATGAGCAGTTCTTC	CASRGTGAENEQFF
TRBJ2-1	-	TRBV28	-	TGTGCCAGCAGCTCCAATTCTAGGACAATTTTCTACAATGAGCAGTTCTTC	CASSSNSRTIFYNEQFF
TRBJ1-5	-	TRBV25-1	-	TGTGCCAGCGTCCCCTGTCAGGTCACCTCCTTCAATCAGCCCCAGCATTTT	CASVPCQVTSFNQPQHF
TRBJ2-5	-	TRBV19	-	TGTGCCAGTAGTATCCTGGGTGGACTTCAAGAGACCCAGTACTTC	CASSILGGLQETQYF
TRBJ2-7	TRBD1	TRBV18	-	TGTGCCAGCTCACGCCCGGGACAGGGGACCACCTACGAGCAGTACTTC	CASSRPGQGTTYEQYF
TRBJ2-5	TRBD2	TRBV3-1/TRBV3-2	-	TGTGCCAGCAGCCAAGATCGACTAGCGGAAGAGACCCAGTACTTC	CASSQDRLAEETQYF
TRBJ2-6	TRBD1	TRBV19	-	TGTGCCAGTAGTATGGACAGGACCTCTGGGGCCAACGTCCTGACTTTC	CASSMDRTSGANVLTF
TRBJ2-7	TRBD2	TRBV10-2	-	TGCGCCAGCAGGGGGACTAGCAGACCCTACGAGCAGTACTTC	CASRGTSRPYEQYF
TRBJ2-4	-	TRBV28	-	TGTGCCAGCAGCCCGGCCGGGGGTAGTAGGAACATTCAGTACTTC	CASSPAGGSRNIQYF
TRBJ2-7	TRBD2	TRBV6-5	-	TGTGCGGTAAGGGAGCGGGAGAACTACGAGCAGTACTTC	CAVRERENYEQYF
TRBJ2-7	-	TRBV4-3	once	TGCGCCAGCAGCCAAGATCGGGGCTACGAGCAGTACTTC	CASSQDRGYEQYF
TRBJ2-7	TRBD1	TRBV6-1	once	TGTGCCAGCAGTGAAGGAGGGACAGGGCAGTACTTC	CASSEGGTGQYF
TRBJ2-5	-	TRBV12-3/TRBV12-4	-	TGTGCCAGCAGTTTAGGCAGGGAAGAGACCCAGTACTTC	CASSLGREETQYF
TRBJ1-2	TRBD1	TRBV9	-	TGTGCCAGCAGCGTAGATGAAGAGAGAGGCGGGCAGGGGGCGTTGGGCTATGGCTACACCTTC	CASSVDEERGGQGALGYGYTF
TRBJ1-1	-	TRBV3-1/TRBV3-2	-	TGTGCCAGCAGCCAAGGTCGTCGGTACGAAGCTTTCTTT	CASSQGRRYEAFF
TRBJ1-4	TRBD1	TRBV28	-	TGTGCCAGCAGTTTGGGCGGACAGGGGTATGAAAAACTGTTTTTT	CASSLGGQGYEKLFF
TRBJ1-1	TRBD1	TRBV7-2	once	TGTGCCAGCAGCTTAGGACAGGGATTCACTGAAGCTTTCTTT	CASSLGQGFTEAFF
TRBJ2-2	-	TRBV28	-	TGTGCCAGCAGCATTGGAGGGGGCCTCACCGGGGAGCTGTTTTTT	CASSIGGGLTGELFF
TRBJ2-1	-	TRBV19	-	TGTGCCAGTAGGGCCGGGTCCCCTCCGCGGAATGAGCAGTTCTTC	CASRAGSPPRNEQFF
TRBJ2-3	TRBD1	TRBV28	-	TGTGCCAGCAGTTTTCGACAGGGGGCTTTACAAACCGACACAGATACGCAGTATTTT	CASSFRQGALQTDTDTQYF
TRBJ1-5	TRBD1	TRBV7-9	-	TGTGCCAGCAGCATCGGGACAGGGGAATTGGAGCCCCAGCATTTT	CASSIGTGELEPQHF
TRBJ2-5	-	TRBV12-3/TRBV12-4	-	TGTGCCAGCAGTTGGGGCGCGGGGGAGACCCAGTACTTC	CASSWGAGETQYF
TRBJ1-3	-	TRBV3-1/TRBV3-2	-	TGTGCCAGCACTTATACTAGGGATCCTGGAAACACCATATATTTT	CASTYTRDPGNTIYF
TRBJ2-7	TRBD1	TRBV5-4	-	TGTGCCAGCAGCTGGGCCGACAGGGGGAAACGCGAGCAGTACTTC	CASSWADRGKREQYF
TRBJ2-3	-	TRBV24-1	-	TGTGCCACCAGCTTGGACAGTAGCACAGATACGCAGTATTTT	CATSLDSSTDTQYF